The 15 T cell receptor beta chains below come from one sample, sequenced in a study of cytomegalovirus exposure and HLA in healthy donors. The PCR had 60 Vbeta and 13 Jbeta primers. Generated by immunoSEQ multiplex PCR, the TCRdb table keeps only in-frame clones and is missing some. The sample includes under 150,000 clones, roughly two thirds of them seen just once. The sequencing sample was made of PBMCs. The receptors stem from a human donor in good health.

The V gene is TRBV6-1, the J gene TRBJ2-5; 11 nucleotides line up with TRBD2. This CDR3 region has 14 residues. V lost 6 bases, J lost 5 bases, and 5 bases stayed unmatched. Looked up from germline, CDR1 is MNHNS and CDR2 is SASEGT. The CDR3 spells CASRVAGGSETQYF. The DNA of the CDR3 is TGTGCCAGCAGGGTAGCGGGAGGGTCTGAGACCCAGTACTTC.

This chain uses TRBV6-6 with TRBJ1-2; 12 bases agree with TRBD1. The V gene's germline CDR1 is MNHNY and CDR2 SVGAGI (reference sequence). The J segment lost 3 bases and the V segment lost 7 bases, leaving 9 bases of the junction unmatched. This CDR3 region has 16 residues. The DNA of the CDR3 is TGTGCCAGCACAAAACCGGGACAGGGGGCGGACTATGGCTACACCTTC. It is translated as CASTKPGQGADYGYTF.

This chain links TRBV12-5 with TRBJ2-2; TRBD2 is a possible D gene (6 bases). The CDR3 extends over 15 amino acids. V gave up 1 base and J gave up 0 bases, with 6 bases separating them. From germline, CDR1 is LGHNT and CDR2 FRNRAP. In nucleotides, the CDR3 is TGTGCTAGTGGTTTGGGACTAGCGAACACCGGGGAGCTGTTTTTT. Translated: CASGLGLANTGELFF.

The sample holds one count of this clone. The V gene is TRBV30, the J gene TRBJ2-5, with 11 bases that match TRBD1. Trimming cost V 7 bases and J 3 bases; bases outside gene matches: 4. The CDR3 contains 13 residues. Germline V lookup: CDR1 GTSNPN, CDR2 SVGIG (reference sequence). The CDR3 here is CASRDRGKETQYF. The CDR3, as DNA: TGTGCCTCCCGGGACAGGGGGAAAGAGACCCAGTACTTC.

The gene calls are TRBV10-3 and TRBJ2-2; 9 bases align to TRBD1. J gave up 5 bases and V 6 bases, and 10 bases lay outside the gene matches. This CDR3 has 16 residues. Germline CDR1 is ENHRY and CDR2 is SYGVKD. The CDR3 DNA reads TGTGCCATCAGAGTTGAGGGACAGGGCGAAACCGGGGAGCTGTTTTTT. It translates to CAIRVEGQGETGELFF.

CDR3: CASSPRSVPSYEQYF. DNA for the CDR3: TGTGCCAGCAGTCCGAGAAGCGTTCCCTCCTACGAGCAGTACTTC. The chain has TRBV7-8 and TRBJ2-7; D is uncertain. V shed 6 bases and J shed 0 bases, with 15 bases lying between them. Looked up from germline, CDR1 is SGHVS and CDR2 is FQNEAQ. CDR3 length: 15 amino acids.

In the case of this clone: This sample includes further DNA sequences coding for the same CDR3. The chain combines TRBV4-1 with TRBJ2-1; D uncertain. CDR3 length: 13 residues. Germline assignment: CDR1 MGHRA and CDR2 YSYEKL. V dropped 1 base and J dropped 3 bases, with 4 bases sitting between them. The CDR3 coding sequence is TGCGCCAGCAGCCAAGCGGGCTACAATGAGCAGTTCTTC. Translated, it gives CASSQAGYNEQFF.

The V gene is TRBV7-3, the J gene TRBJ2-3, with D tentatively TRBD2 (7 bases). Between the trimmed V and J ends, which lost 5 bases and 2 bases, there was a span of 14 bases. Germline V gene lookup returns CDR1 SGHTA and CDR2 FQGTGA. The CDR3 length is 15 residues. The CDR3 sequence is CASSQGLADTDTQYF. The CDR3 DNA is TGTGCCAGCAGCCAGGGGCTAGCGGACACAGATACGCAGTATTTT. Variable domain in full (rest from reference TRBV7-3 and TRBJ2-3): GAGVSQTPSNKVTEKGKYVELRCDPISGHTALYWYRQSLGQGPEFLIYFQGTGAADDSGLPNDRFFAVRPEGSVSTLKIQRTERGDSAVYLCASSQGLADTDTQYFGPGTRLTVL.

This chain links TRBV29-1 with TRBJ2-1; D unresolved. This CDR3 comprises 11 residues. Germline CDR1 SQVTM, CDR2 ANQGSEA. Between the trimmed V and J ends, which lost 8 bases and 8 bases, there was a span of 13 bases. CDR3 sequence (DNA): TGCAGCCCCGGCGGATGGGATGAGCAGTTCTTC. Its protein product is CSPGGWDEQFF.

This clone came up a few times. The chain combines TRBV7-6 with TRBJ2-2; D may be TRBD1 (5 bases). The germline V and J ends were trimmed by 4 bases and 0 bases, with 6 bases remaining between them. Germline V lookup: CDR1 SGHVS, CDR2 FNYEAQ. The CDR3 is made up of 14 amino acids. The CDR3 protein is CASSSTANTGELFF. CDR3 in DNA: TGTGCCAGCAGCTCGACAGCGAACACCGGGGAGCTGTTTTTT.

The chain carries TRBV28 and TRBJ2-7; 7 nucleotides align to TRBD1. The CDR3 contains 15 residues. Unmatched junction bases numbered 5, after V lost 3 bases and J lost 0 bases. From germline, CDR1 is MDHEN and CDR2 SYDVKM. In DNA form, the CDR3 reads TGTGCCAGCAGTTTCCCGGGACAGAGCTCCTACGAGCAGTACTTC. Protein sequence: CASSFPGQSSYEQYF.

This chain links TRBV7-3 with TRBJ1-1; D is unclear. V was cut by 3 bases and J by 3 bases, with 8 bases left in between. Germline CDR1 reads SGHTA; CDR2 reads FQGTGA. CDR3 length: 13 residues. The CDR3 sequence is CASSFYRDTEAFF. The CDR3 bases are TGTGCCAGCAGCTTTTATCGGGACACTGAAGCTTTCTTT.

The rearrangement joins TRBV5-4 to TRBJ1-2; TRBD1 agrees at 7 bases. Germline V gene lookup returns CDR1 SGHNT and CDR2 YYREEE (reference sequence). The CDR3 length is 18 residues. V was pared by 3 bases and J by 8 bases, with 22 bases of the junction left unmatched. The CDR3, as DNA: TGTGCCAGCAGCTCCCGACCCGGGACAGCAAGCTCCTCGGGGGGCTACACCTTC. The encoded protein is CASSSRPGTASSSGGYTF.

This chain joins TRBV4-1 and TRBJ1-2; possible D gene TRBD1, 6 bases. Deletions cut 1 base from V and 2 bases from J, with 11 bases between. This CDR3 has 15 amino acids. Germline V gene data show CDR1 as MGHRA and CDR2 as YSYEKL. CDR3 sequence: CASSQGTGQNYGYTF. In DNA form, the CDR3 reads TGCGCCAGCAGCCAAGGAACAGGGCAAAACTATGGCTACACCTTC.

This chain uses TRBV27 with TRBJ2-6; TRBD1 matches at 11 bases. The CDR3 extends over 18 amino acids. Germline V gene sequence: CDR1 MNHEY, CDR2 SMNVEV (reference sequence). V shed 0 bases and J 4 bases; nucleotides not matched to a gene: 5. Written as DNA, the CDR3 is TGTGCCAGCAGTTTATCGGAGGACAGGGGGCCCGGGGCCAACGTCCTGACTTTC. Amino acid sequence: CASSLSEDRGPGANVLTF.